This T cell receptor (beta chain) was sequenced for a study of cytomegalovirus exposure and HLA in healthy donors. Study at large: The same platform was used for the 120 validation repertoires and the roughly 640 first-cohort repertoires, a later analysis reported.

Notes on this clone: Its matching antigen is unknown.

Points from the study as a whole: The authors enumerated 164 TCR beta chains as linked to cytomegalovirus. According to a later analysis, TCR clusters from the first cohort tended to co-occur in the 120 or so validation repertoires. It was reportedly the case that the classifier diagnosed cytomegalovirus status with high specificity and sensitivity.

The CDR3 length is 15 residues. Germline loops: CDR1 MNHNS, CDR2 SASEGT. V shed 10 bases, J shed 2 bases, and the junction held 13 bases outside the gene matches. The table came from immunoSEQ multiplex PCR; TCRdb's copy has only in-frame clones and leaves some out. The sample contains 85,000 to 95,000 clones, around 96% of which appear only once. The rearrangement links TRBV6-1 to TRBJ1-2; 7 bases fit TRBD1. The receptor comes from a man aged 18 to 30 in good health and CMV-seronegative. The sequencing input was PBMCs. This CDR3 is CATPDRANKNYGYTF. The CDR3 nucleotides are TGTGCCACACCCGACAGGGCCAACAAGAACTATGGCTACACCTTC.